This T cell receptor beta chain was recovered during a study of monozygotic twins with inflammatory bowel disease. This CDR3 spans 16 amino acids. Each TCR library used about 3,500 ng of total RNA. Reprocessing the 5' RACE reads, TCRdb reports a single entry for every CDR3 protein and omits DNA. The sample table includes under 200,000 distinct CDR3 sequences. Sequencing was carried out using blood. The rearrangement joins TRBV12-3 or TRBV12-4 to TRBJ2-4; TCRdb's D call of TRBD1 is untestable without DNA. This TCR was recovered from a human donor with ulcerative colitis or Crohn's disease, or a healthy co-twin of an affected twin (not recorded which). CDR3 in amino acids: CASTSRTGHNKNIQYF.